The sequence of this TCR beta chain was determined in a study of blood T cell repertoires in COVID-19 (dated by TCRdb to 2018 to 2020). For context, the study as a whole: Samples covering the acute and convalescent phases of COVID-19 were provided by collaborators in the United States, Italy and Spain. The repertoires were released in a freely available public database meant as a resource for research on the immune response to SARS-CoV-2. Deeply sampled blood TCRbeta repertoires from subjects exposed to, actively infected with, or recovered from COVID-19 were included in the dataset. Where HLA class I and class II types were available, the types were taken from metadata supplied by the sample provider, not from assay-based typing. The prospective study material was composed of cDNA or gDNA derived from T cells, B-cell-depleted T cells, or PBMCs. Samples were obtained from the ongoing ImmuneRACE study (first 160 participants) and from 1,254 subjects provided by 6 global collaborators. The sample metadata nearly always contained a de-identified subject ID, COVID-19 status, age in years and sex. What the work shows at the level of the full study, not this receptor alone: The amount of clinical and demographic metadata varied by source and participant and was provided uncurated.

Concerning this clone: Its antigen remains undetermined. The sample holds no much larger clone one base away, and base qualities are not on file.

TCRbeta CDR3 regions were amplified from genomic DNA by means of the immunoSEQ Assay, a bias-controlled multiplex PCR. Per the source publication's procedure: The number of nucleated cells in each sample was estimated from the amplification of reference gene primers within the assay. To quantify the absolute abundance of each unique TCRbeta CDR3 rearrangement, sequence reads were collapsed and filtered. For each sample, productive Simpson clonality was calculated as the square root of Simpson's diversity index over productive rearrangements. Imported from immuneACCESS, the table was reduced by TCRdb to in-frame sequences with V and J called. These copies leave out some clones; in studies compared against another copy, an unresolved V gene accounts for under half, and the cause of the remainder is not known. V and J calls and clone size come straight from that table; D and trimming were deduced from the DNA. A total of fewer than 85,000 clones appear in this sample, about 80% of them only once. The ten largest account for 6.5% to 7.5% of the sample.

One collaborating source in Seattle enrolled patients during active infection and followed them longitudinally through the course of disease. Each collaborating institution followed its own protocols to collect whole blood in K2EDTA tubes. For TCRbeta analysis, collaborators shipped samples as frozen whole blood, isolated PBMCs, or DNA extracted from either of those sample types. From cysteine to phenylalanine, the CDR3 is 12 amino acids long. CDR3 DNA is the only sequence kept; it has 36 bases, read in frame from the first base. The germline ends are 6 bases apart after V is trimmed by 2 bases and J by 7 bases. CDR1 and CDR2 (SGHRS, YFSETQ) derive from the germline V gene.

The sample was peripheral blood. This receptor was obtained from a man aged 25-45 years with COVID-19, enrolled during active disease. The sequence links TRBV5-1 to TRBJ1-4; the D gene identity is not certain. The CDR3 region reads CASSFSGEKLFF. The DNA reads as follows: TGCGCCAGCAGCTTTTCAGGTGAAAAACTGTTTTTT. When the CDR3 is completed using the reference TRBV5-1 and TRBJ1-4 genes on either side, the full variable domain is KAGVTQTPRYLIKTRGQQVTLSCSPISGHRSVSWYQQTPGQGLQFLFEYFSETQRNKGNFPGRFSGRQFSNSRSEMNVSTLELGDSALYLCASSFSGEKLFFGSGTQLSVL.